These 10 T cell receptor beta chains were sequenced from one sample in a study of T-cell reconstitution after alpha-beta-depleted transplantation in children. For TCRbeta, the library was prepared with unique molecular identifiers. MiXCR was run by TCRdb on the PCR reads, yielding one entry per CDR3 protein. The sample lists about 600,000 distinct CDR3 sequences, 13% occurring once. The sample was PBMCs, mostly from graft donor cells, taken 360 days after TCRalphabeta/CD19-depleted stem cell transplant. These receptors were collected from a male patient younger than 18 who had a stem cell transplant for acute myeloid leukemia, so the T cells may come from the graft donor.

This chain connects TRBV11-3 to TRBJ2-1; D ambiguous. Germline assignment: CDR1 SGHNT and CDR2 YENEEA. This CDR3 is 13 amino acids long. Trimming stripped 4 bases from V and 6 bases from J, with 10 bases between. The CDR3 nucleotides read TGTGCCAGCAGCTCAAGACTCATCAATGAGCAGTTCTTC. Amino acids: CASSSRLINEQFF.

This clonotype appeared many times. The rearrangement joins TRBV7-2 to TRBJ2-5; 10 bases line up with TRBD2. The CDR3 extends over 17 amino acids. V lost 5 bases to trimming and J lost 3 bases; unmatched junction nucleotides: 12. Germline values: CDR1 SGHTA, CDR2 FQGNSA. The CDR3, as DNA: TGTGCCAGCAGCCCCCGGGGACTAGCGATTTCGGAAGAGACCCAGTACTTC. It encodes CASSPRGLAISEETQYF.

The chain joins TRBV7-9 to TRBJ1-4; D uncertain. Trimming took 1 base from V and 5 from J, leaving 14 bases between them. The CDR3 has 16 amino acids. Germline V gene data show CDR1 as SEHNR and CDR2 as FQNEAQ (reference sequence). CDR3 sequence (DNA): TGTGCCAGCAGCTTAGTTGGGTGGGCTTCGAATGAAAAACTGTTTTTT. Translating it yields CASSLVGWASNEKLFF. Full variable domain (missing parts from reference TRBV7-9 and TRBJ1-4): DTGVSQNPRHKITKRGQNVTFRCDPISEHNRLYWYRQTLGQGPEFLTYFQNEAQLEKSRLLSDRFSAERPKGSFSTLEIQRTEQGDSAMYLCASSLVGWASNEKLFFGSGTQLSVL.

The V call is TRBV20-1, the J call TRBJ2-3, with 7 bases identical to TRBD2. This CDR3 spans 15 amino acids. CDR1 and CDR2 (germline): DFQATT, SNEGSKA (reference sequence). CDR3 sequence reads: CTGSGAGDGTDTQYF. In DNA, the CDR3 is TGCACCGGGAGCGGGGCGGGAGACGGCACAGATACGCAGTATTTT.

To note about this clonotype: The junction differs from germline at one of its ends, possibly a read error. The rearrangement joins TRBV7-7 to TRBJ2-2; D might be TRBD2 (5 bases). Looked up from germline, CDR1 is SSHAT and CDR2 is FNYEAQ (reference sequence). CDR3 length: 17 amino acids. Written as DNA, the CDR3 is TGTGCTAGCAGCTTGCGCCCAAGCGGTACGGACACCGGGGAGCTGTTTTTT. This gives the protein CASSLRPSGTDTGELFF.

J is TRBJ2-3 and V is TRBV12-3 or TRBV12-4; D is unresolved. V was trimmed by 5 bases and J by 4 bases, leaving 13 bases between them. CDR3 length equals 14 residues. CDR3 DNA: TGTGCCAGCAGTCAAACCCGGAAGGCAGATACGCAGTATTTT. Amino acid sequence: CASSQTRKADTQYF.

In this sample, this clonotype turned up a few times. The V and J genes are TRBV6-2 or TRBV6-3 and TRBJ2-1; no clear D. The CDR3 has 12 residues. Per the germline V gene, CDR1 is MNHEY and CDR2 is SVGEGT. The V end lost 8 bases, the J end lost 2 bases, and 7 bases lay between the germline ends. DNA of the CDR3: TGTGCCAGCGGGGAAACCTACAATGAGCAGTTCTTC. This gives the protein CASGETYNEQFF.

The gene calls are TRBV6-2 or TRBV6-3 and TRBJ2-1, with TRBD2 matching 7 bases. Germline CDR1 is MNHEY and CDR2 is SVGEGT. The CDR3 loop spans 15 amino acids. The J segment lost 7 bases and the V segment lost 6 bases, leaving 12 bases of the junction unmatched. The CDR3 reads CASSLLRLAENEQFF. The DNA for the CDR3 is TGTGCCAGCAGCCTCCTCCGCCTAGCGGAAAATGAGCAGTTCTTC.

V gene TRBV7-2 combines with J gene TRBJ2-5; D ambiguous. The CDR3 length is 15 residues. Germline CDR1 reads SGHTA; CDR2 reads FQGNSA. Trimming left V 0 bases short and J 4 bases short, with 12 bases between. The CDR3: CASSLAPTGGETQYF. CDR3 in DNA: TGTGCCAGCAGCTTAGCACCTACGGGTGGAGAGACCCAGTACTTC.

This clonotype was observed a few times. The V and J genes are TRBV11-2 and TRBJ1-1, with unresolved D. The germline V gene encodes CDR1 SGHAT and CDR2 FQNNGV. The CDR3 covers 14 residues. Trimming cost V 1 base and J 0 bases, with 6 bases left between them. The CDR3 DNA is TGTGCCAGCAGCTTAGTCGCCATGAACACTGAAGCTTTCTTT. It encodes CASSLVAMNTEAFF.